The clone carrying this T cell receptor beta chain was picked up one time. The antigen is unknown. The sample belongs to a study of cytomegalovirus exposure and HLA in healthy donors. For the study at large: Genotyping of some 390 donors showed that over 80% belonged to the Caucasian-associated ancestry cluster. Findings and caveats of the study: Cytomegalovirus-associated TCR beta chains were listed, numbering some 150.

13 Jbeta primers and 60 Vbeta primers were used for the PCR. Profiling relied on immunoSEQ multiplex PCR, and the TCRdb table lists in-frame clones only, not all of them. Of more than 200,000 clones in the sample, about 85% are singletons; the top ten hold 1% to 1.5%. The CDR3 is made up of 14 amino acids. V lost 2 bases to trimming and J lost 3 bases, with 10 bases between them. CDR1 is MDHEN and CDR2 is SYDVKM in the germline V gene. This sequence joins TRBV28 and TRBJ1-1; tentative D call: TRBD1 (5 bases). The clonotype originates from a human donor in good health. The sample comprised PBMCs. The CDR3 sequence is CASSLEPGHTEAFF. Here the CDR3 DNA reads TGTGCCAGCAGTTTAGAGCCAGGGCACACTGAAGCTTTCTTT.